This record covers a single TCR beta chain. Its antigen is not identified. The likely explanation is a read error, given a far larger clone one base away. This entry comes from a study of regulatory T cells in long-lasting Graves disease. Findings and limits, study-wide: Exclusively peripheral blood, rather than thyroid tissue, was studied. It was in persistent disease that TRBV28, TRBJ1-2 and TRBJ2-5 were favored.

The CDR3 has 13 residues. V lost 2 bases to trimming and J lost 9 bases, with 11 bases between them. The time point is: persistent/refractory GD, antithyroid drugs over 5 years with positive TRAb. PBMCs provided the RNA from which the TCR library was made. In each case, Graves' disease was diagnosed per American Thyroid Association guidelines. Arm-PCR of CDR3 regions and iRepertoire HTBI primers were used to build TCR beta libraries. Each CDR3 protein is one row after TCRdb ran MiXCR on the multiplex PCR reads. The sample lists about 660,000 distinct CDR3 sequences, around 32% occurring once. This clonotype was sampled from a female donor with Graves disease. This rearrangement joins TRBV12-3 or TRBV12-4 to TRBJ2-1; D may correspond to TRBD1 or TRBD2 (5 bases each). The material was peripheral blood mononuclear cells (PBMCs), obtained when the disease was refractory, from a patient treated with antithyroid drugs. CDR3 bases: TGTGCCAGCAGTTTAACAACTGGGGGTGAGCAGTTCTTC. It is translated as CASSLTTGGEQFF.